The rows below give T cell receptor beta chains drawn from one sample of a study of blood T cell repertoires in COVID-19. Assay used: immunoSEQ multiplex PCR; TCRdb lists only in-frame clones, some missing. The sample consists of 130,000 to 150,000 clones, more than 75% of them appearing once. Sequenced sample: peripheral blood. These receptors were taken from a man between 60 and 75 years old with active or convalescent COVID-19. Both conserved end residues are part of each CDR3. The order of the fields is CDR3 DNA, CDR3 protein, J gene, V gene, D gene, clone size. The D gene is left open where the match is weak. The size field is filled for only some rows; it gives once, few, many or a size class.

CDR3nt: TGTGCCAGCAGCTTAAACGGTGGGGGGGGTCGCAATCAGCCCCAGCATTTT
CDR3aa: CASSLNGGGGRNQPQHF
j_gene: TRBJ1-5
v_gene: TRBV3-1/TRBV3-2
d_gene: NA
abundance: NA

CDR3nt: TGCGCCAGCAGTGAGGGGGACAGGGAGAACACTGAAGCTTTCTTT
CDR3aa: CASSEGDRENTEAFF
j_gene: TRBJ1-1
v_gene: TRBV10-2
d_gene: TRBD1
abundance: NA

CDR3nt: TGTGCCAGCTCACCAGCAGTGGTTGAGACCCAGTACTTC
CDR3aa: CASSPAVVETQYF
j_gene: TRBJ2-5
v_gene: TRBV18
d_gene: NA
abundance: NA

CDR3nt: TGTGCCAGCAGCTTAGCGGGATCGGCAGATACGCAGTATTTT
CDR3aa: CASSLAGSADTQYF
j_gene: TRBJ2-3
v_gene: TRBV7-3
d_gene: NA
abundance: NA

CDR3nt: TGTGCCAGCAGCTACGACAGCTCCTACGAGCAGTACTTC
CDR3aa: CASSYDSSYEQYF
j_gene: TRBJ2-7
v_gene: TRBV7-3
d_gene: NA
abundance: NA

CDR3nt: TGCGCCAGCAGCCCTTCGTGGGTAGCGGGAGCCCACAATGAGCAGTTCTTC
CDR3aa: CASSPSWVAGAHNEQFF
j_gene: TRBJ2-1
v_gene: TRBV4-3
d_gene: TRBD2
abundance: NA

CDR3nt: TGTGCCACTACAGGCCGCGGGACTAGCGGGAGCAATGAGCAGTTCTTC
CDR3aa: CATTGRGTSGSNEQFF
j_gene: TRBJ2-1
v_gene: TRBV24-1
d_gene: TRBD2
abundance: NA

CDR3nt: TGTGCCAGCTCACCTAGCGGGAGAGGGACAGATACGCAGTATTTT
CDR3aa: CASSPSGRGTDTQYF
j_gene: TRBJ2-3
v_gene: TRBV18
d_gene: TRBD2
abundance: NA

CDR3nt: TGTGCCAGCAGTTCCCGACAATTCCACACTGAAGCTTTCTTT
CDR3aa: CASSSRQFHTEAFF
j_gene: TRBJ1-1
v_gene: TRBV6-5
d_gene: NA
abundance: NA

CDR3nt: TGCAGCGTTGAATACCCCGGTGAAGCTTTCTTT
CDR3aa: CSVEYPGEAFF
j_gene: TRBJ1-1
v_gene: TRBV29-1
d_gene: NA
abundance: many

CDR3nt: TGTGCCAGTAGTATATCTCAGGGAAGCAATCAGCCCCAGCATTTT
CDR3aa: CASSISQGSNQPQHF
j_gene: TRBJ1-5
v_gene: TRBV19
d_gene: NA
abundance: NA

CDR3nt: TGTGCCAGCAGTCCGGCCCTGGGGCATCAGCCCCAGCATTTT
CDR3aa: CASSPALGHQPQHF
j_gene: TRBJ1-5
v_gene: TRBV28
d_gene: NA
abundance: many

CDR3nt: TGTGCCAGCAGTTCCCGACAGGGAAGAAGGTCTGGCAATCAGCCCCAGCATTTT
CDR3aa: CASSSRQGRRSGNQPQHF
j_gene: TRBJ1-5
v_gene: TRBV6-2/TRBV6-3
d_gene: TRBD1
abundance: NA

CDR3nt: TGTGCCAGCAGCTTGCGCGGGTCCAAAAACATTCAGTACTTC
CDR3aa: CASSLRGSKNIQYF
j_gene: TRBJ2-4
v_gene: TRBV5-8
d_gene: NA
abundance: NA

CDR3nt: TGTGCCAGCAGCCCCCTTGGGGGGGCAATCAGGGAGCTGTTTTTT
CDR3aa: CASSPLGGAIRELFF
j_gene: TRBJ2-2
v_gene: TRBV5-5
d_gene: NA
abundance: NA

CDR3nt: TGTGCCAGCTCACCACCCGGTACTGGAAACACCATATATTTT
CDR3aa: CASSPPGTGNTIYF
j_gene: TRBJ1-3
v_gene: TRBV18
d_gene: NA
abundance: once

CDR3nt: TGTGCCAGCAGTGTAAGCCATAGCAATCAGCCCCAGCATTTT
CDR3aa: CASSVSHSNQPQHF
j_gene: TRBJ1-5
v_gene: TRBV6-4
d_gene: NA
abundance: NA

CDR3nt: TGTGCCAGCAGCCGGGACAGGGTCGCAGATACGCAGTATTTT
CDR3aa: CASSRDRVADTQYF
j_gene: TRBJ2-3
v_gene: TRBV7-2
d_gene: TRBD1
abundance: NA

CDR3nt: TGTGCCAGCAGTTTATCCGGCTTGGCCATCCCGGAGGACAGGGGTTTCCAGCCCCAGCATTTT
CDR3aa: CASSLSGLAIPEDRGFQPQHF
j_gene: TRBJ1-5
v_gene: TRBV27
d_gene: TRBD1
abundance: NA

CDR3nt: TGTGCCAGCAGTTGGACAGTCACGAACACCGGGGAGCTGTTTTTT
CDR3aa: CASSWTVTNTGELFF
j_gene: TRBJ2-2
v_gene: TRBV27
d_gene: NA
abundance: NA

CDR3nt: TGTGCCACCTCCGGGACAATCTATGGCTACACCTTC
CDR3aa: CATSGTIYGYTF
j_gene: TRBJ1-2
v_gene: TRBV28
d_gene: NA
abundance: NA

CDR3nt: TGTGCCAGTAGTATGGAAAACAGGGGATGGACTGAAGCTTTCTTT
CDR3aa: CASSMENRGWTEAFF
j_gene: TRBJ1-1
v_gene: TRBV19
d_gene: TRBD1
abundance: NA

CDR3nt: TGCAGCACATCGGAGGGGCCCGGCGAGCAGTACTTC
CDR3aa: CSTSEGPGEQYF
j_gene: TRBJ2-7
v_gene: TRBV29-1
d_gene: NA
abundance: once

CDR3nt: TGTGCCAGCAGCGGGGGGGCTAGCGGGAGGGCTCACGGGTCGCAGTATTTT
CDR3aa: CASSGGASGRAHGSQYF
j_gene: TRBJ2-3
v_gene: TRBV5-4
d_gene: TRBD2
abundance: NA

CDR3nt: TGTGCCAGCAGCTACACAGGGTCTACGAACTATGGCTACACCTTC
CDR3aa: CASSYTGSTNYGYTF
j_gene: TRBJ1-2
v_gene: TRBV7-3
d_gene: NA
abundance: NA

CDR3nt: TGCAGCGTCCAGACAGGCAGGGTTGGAGGGGGGGGCTTT
CDR3aa: CSVQTGRVGGGGF
j_gene: TRBJ1-1
v_gene: TRBV29-1
d_gene: NA
abundance: NA

CDR3nt: TGTGCCAGCAGCTTTAGACAGGGGAATTCACCCCTCCACTTT
CDR3aa: CASSFRQGNSPLHF
j_gene: TRBJ1-6
v_gene: TRBV7-2
d_gene: TRBD1
abundance: NA

CDR3nt: TGTGCCAGCAGTTTAGCGGATTTCGACACCGGGGAGCTGTTTTTT
CDR3aa: CASSLADFDTGELFF
j_gene: TRBJ2-2
v_gene: TRBV27
d_gene: NA
abundance: NA

CDR3nt: TGTGCCAGCAGCTCGGCGTTTGCTAGCGGGAGGGTTACTAGCACAGATACGCAGTATTTT
CDR3aa: CASSSAFASGRVTSTDTQYF
j_gene: TRBJ2-3
v_gene: TRBV9
d_gene: TRBD2
abundance: once

CDR3nt: TGTGCCAGCAGCCCCCGGACTAGAAGTGAGCAGTTCTTC
CDR3aa: CASSPRTRSEQFF
j_gene: TRBJ2-1
v_gene: TRBV9
d_gene: TRBD2
abundance: NA

CDR3nt: TGTGCCAGCAGAGGCTGGGACCCGGAGGGGTACGAGCAGTACTTC
CDR3aa: CASRGWDPEGYEQYF
j_gene: TRBJ2-7
v_gene: TRBV6-5
d_gene: NA
abundance: NA

CDR3nt: TGTGCCAGCAGCGCCCCCGGGAGTAGAGCCCAGCAGTACTTC
CDR3aa: CASSAPGSRAQQYF
j_gene: TRBJ2-7
v_gene: TRBV7-9
d_gene: NA
abundance: once

CDR3nt: TGTGCCAGCAGCCCGGCAGGGCAGAGAGATGGCTACACCTTC
CDR3aa: CASSPAGQRDGYTF
j_gene: TRBJ1-2
v_gene: TRBV4-2
d_gene: NA
abundance: NA

CDR3nt: TGTGCCACCAGTGATTTGAGCAGGGCTTTCTTT
CDR3aa: CATSDLSRAFF
j_gene: TRBJ1-1
v_gene: TRBV24-1
d_gene: NA
abundance: NA

CDR3nt: TGTGCCAGTAGCCAGGGCACAAGCTCTGGAAACACCATATATTTT
CDR3aa: CASSQGTSSGNTIYF
j_gene: TRBJ1-3
v_gene: TRBV19
d_gene: NA
abundance: NA

CDR3nt: TGTGCCAGTAGCCAAGGCACTATAAAAGGCTACACCTTC
CDR3aa: CASSQGTIKGYTF
j_gene: TRBJ1-2
v_gene: TRBV19
d_gene: NA
abundance: NA

CDR3nt: TGTGCCAGCACCTCGGGACAGTTCACAGATACGCAGTATTTT
CDR3aa: CASTSGQFTDTQYF
j_gene: TRBJ2-3
v_gene: TRBV27
d_gene: TRBD1
abundance: NA

CDR3nt: TGCAGCGCCCAGACGACTTCTAGCACAGATACGCAGTATTTT
CDR3aa: CSAQTTSSTDTQYF
j_gene: TRBJ2-3
v_gene: TRBV29-1
d_gene: NA
abundance: NA

CDR3nt: TGTGCCAGCAGCTGGCCCGCGGGGGCTGGGAATGAGCAGTTCTTC
CDR3aa: CASSWPAGAGNEQFF
j_gene: TRBJ2-1
v_gene: TRBV5-4
d_gene: NA
abundance: NA

CDR3nt: TGTGCCAGCAGTGAAGGGACAGAAGAGACCCAGTACTTC
CDR3aa: CASSEGTEETQYF
j_gene: TRBJ2-5
v_gene: TRBV2
d_gene: NA
abundance: NA

CDR3nt: TGTGCCAGCAGTTTGGGACAGCTCTCTGGGGCCAACGTCCTGACTTTC
CDR3aa: CASSLGQLSGANVLTF
j_gene: TRBJ2-6
v_gene: TRBV28
d_gene: TRBD1
abundance: once

CDR3nt: TGTGCCAGCAGTAAGGGGGTGAGGAACACTGAAGCTTTCTTT
CDR3aa: CASSKGVRNTEAFF
j_gene: TRBJ1-1
v_gene: TRBV27
d_gene: NA
abundance: NA

CDR3nt: TGTGCCAGCAGTCTTTCTAGCGGGAGGGCAGTCATTCGGGAGACCCAGTACTTC
CDR3aa: CASSLSSGRAVIRETQYF
j_gene: TRBJ2-5
v_gene: TRBV27
d_gene: TRBD2
abundance: NA

CDR3nt: TGCGCCAGCAGCTTGGAAGGGACAGGGGTCCATGAGCAGTTCTTC
CDR3aa: CASSLEGTGVHEQFF
j_gene: TRBJ2-1
v_gene: TRBV5-1
d_gene: TRBD1
abundance: NA